Shown below are 27 T cell receptor beta chains from a single sample sequenced in a study of monozygotic twins with inflammatory bowel disease (dated by TCRdb to between 2018 and 2020). Preparation of the library involved 5' RACE. Sequencing took place on an Illumina HiSeq 2500. TCRdb reprocessed the public reads and reports one entry per CDR3 protein sequence, without DNA. This sample's table contains about 350,000 distinct CDR3 sequences. Roughly 2% of the sample is in the top ten clones. Sequencing used blood. Receptor source: a human donor with ulcerative colitis or Crohn's disease, or a healthy co-twin of an affected twin (not recorded which).

The chain has TRBV27 and TRBJ2-1; TCRdb reports TRBD1, a call that lacks DNA to check it against. CDR1 and CDR2 from the germline V gene are MNHEY and SMNVEV (reference sequence). CDR3 length: 16 residues. CDR3 in amino acids: CASSLSRGQGRNEQFF.

The rearrangement links TRBV14 to TRBJ2-1; TCRdb picks TRBD2, but there is no DNA to check that call. The CDR3 totals 15 residues. In germline, CDR1 is SGHDN, CDR2 FVKESK. The CDR3 loop reads CASSPATSVHNEQFF. The full variable domain, rest sourced from reference TRBV14 and TRBJ2-1, is EAGVTQFPSHSVIEKGQTVTLRCDPISGHDNLYWYRRVMGKEIKFLLHFVKESKQDESGMPNNRFLAERTGGTYSTLKVQPAELEDSGVYFCASSPATSVHNEQFFGPGTRLTVL.

The CDR3 loop is CASSPQPSGVTDTQYF. The chain employs TRBV7-2 and TRBJ2-3; TCRdb calls TRBD2, which cannot be checked without DNA. CDR3 length: 16 amino acids. Germline V lookup: CDR1 SGHTA, CDR2 FQGNSA.

V usage is TRBV30 and J usage is TRBJ1-1; TCRdb picks TRBD1, but there is no DNA to check that call. This CDR3 has 14 amino acids. Germline CDR1 GTSNPN, CDR2 SVGIG (reference sequence). CDR3 region: CAWIPRGPRTEAFF.

CDR3 region: CASSLAPSGGAYEQYF. The rearrangement links TRBV7-2 to TRBJ2-7; TCRdb's assignment of TRBD2 cannot be checked, as there is no DNA. The CDR3 sequence is 16 residues long. Germline V gene lookup returns CDR1 SGHTA and CDR2 FQGNSA.

The rearrangement uses TRBV2 and TRBJ1-2; TCRdb indicates TRBD1, and absent DNA this call remains unverified. CDR3 length: 12 amino acids. CDR1 SNHLY and CDR2 FYNNEI come from the germline V gene. CDR3 protein: CASSETAYGYTF. The entire variable domain, with the rest obtained from reference TRBV2 and TRBJ1-2, is as follows: EPEVTQTPSHQVTQMGQEVILRCVPISNHLYFYWYRQILGQKVEFLVSFYNNEISEKSEIFDDQFSVERPDGSNFTLKIRSTKLEDSAMYFCASSETAYGYTFGSGTRLTVV.

The chain joins TRBV20-1 to TRBJ2-3; TCRdb indicates TRBD1, and absent DNA this call remains unverified. CDR1 and CDR2 from the germline V gene are DFQATT and SNEGSKA (reference sequence). The CDR3 is made up of 13 amino acids. CDR3 sequence: CSATLSGPDTQYF.

The chain employs TRBV28 and TRBJ2-7; TCRdb's D call of TRBD2 is untestable without DNA. Germline CDR1 MDHEN, CDR2 SYDVKM. CDR3 length: 15 residues. The CDR3 sequence is CASSFVSEGRDEQYF.

The V gene is TRBV12-3 or TRBV12-4, the J gene TRBJ1-2. CDR3 length: 15 residues. The CDR3: CASNVDHGANYGYTF.

This chain joins TRBV20-1 and TRBJ1-1. This CDR3 region has 14 residues. Germline CDR1 reads DFQATT; CDR2 reads SNEGSKA (reference sequence). CDR3 loop: CSASDRNLNTEAFF.

The gene calls are TRBV15 and TRBJ2-7; TCRdb indicates TRBD1, and absent DNA this call remains unverified. Germline CDR1 is LNHNV and CDR2 is YYDKDF (reference sequence). The CDR3 runs 17 residues. CDR3 in amino acids: CATSRDRGGPQSYEQYF.

The CDR3 loop is CASSLDRQSSYEQYF. The chain carries TRBV5-1 and TRBJ2-7. CDR3 length: 15 residues. Germline CDR1 reads SGHRS; CDR2 reads YFSETQ.

The chain employs TRBV11-2 and TRBJ2-7; TCRdb names TRBD1, which stays unverified in the absence of DNA. There are 17 residues in the CDR3. CDR1 is SGHAT and CDR2 is FQNNGV in the germline V gene. The CDR3 reads CASSLGTGASVPYEQYF.

J is TRBJ2-1 and V is TRBV20-1; there is no DNA to check the TCRdb D call of TRBD2. The CDR3 has 14 amino acids. In germline, CDR1 is DFQATT, CDR2 SNEGSKA (reference sequence). Here the CDR3 reads CSAIRLRGYNEQFF.

This chain links TRBV27 with TRBJ2-7; TCRdb outputs TRBD1, but without DNA this stays unchecked. Germline lookup yields CDR1 MNHEY and CDR2 SMNVEV (reference sequence). This CDR3 has 15 residues. The CDR3: CASSTRDNLRVGQYF.

The rearrangement joins TRBV27 to TRBJ2-7; TCRdb gives TRBD2 as the D gene, but with no DNA this cannot be confirmed. Germline values: CDR1 MNHEY, CDR2 SMNVEV (reference sequence). CDR3 size: 15 residues. CDR3 region: CASSYADQPNYEQYF.

The rearrangement joins TRBV4-1 to TRBJ2-2. CDR1 is MGHRA and CDR2 is YSYEKL in the germline V gene. The CDR3 is 17 residues long. The CDR3: CASSQVGDLGNTGELFF.

V usage is TRBV11-2 and J usage is TRBJ2-3. Per the germline V gene, CDR1 is SGHAT and CDR2 is FQNNGV. The CDR3 covers 16 residues. This CDR3 reads CASSLRSGVGTDTQYF.

The V call is TRBV5-4, the J call TRBJ2-6; TCRdb outputs TRBD1, but without DNA this stays unchecked. The length of the CDR3 is 19 residues. Germline CDR1 SGHNT, CDR2 YYREEE (reference sequence). The CDR3 spells CASSSGRPPPLSGANVLTF.

The chain employs TRBV5-5 and TRBJ2-2; the D gene TCRdb calls, TRBD2, cannot be checked with no DNA. The CDR3 is 15 amino acids. CDR1 SGHKS and CDR2 YYEKEE come from the germline V gene (reference sequence). The CDR3 protein is CASSMGLSNTGELFF.

The chain joins TRBV29-1 to TRBJ1-1. There are 11 residues in the CDR3. Per germline, CDR1 SQVTM and CDR2 ANQGSEA. Here the CDR3 reads CSVEGNTEAFF.

The chain is built from TRBV28 and TRBJ1-1; lacking DNA, the TRBD1 call made by TCRdb goes unchecked. This CDR3 has 14 amino acids. CDR1 is MDHEN and CDR2 is SYDVKM in the germline V gene. CDR3 region: CASSEGVSNTEAFF. Filled out from reference TRBV28 and TRBJ1-1, the complete variable domain reads DVKVTQSSRYLVKRTGEKVFLECVQDMDHENMFWYRQDPGLGLRLIYFSYDVKMKEKGDIPEGYSVSREKKERFSLILESASTNQTSMYLCASSEGVSNTEAFFGQGTRLTVV.

This rearrangement joins TRBV29-1 to TRBJ2-5; TCRdb indicates TRBD1, and absent DNA this call remains unverified. This CDR3 comprises 13 residues. Germline V gene sequence: CDR1 SQVTM, CDR2 ANQGSEA. This CDR3 is CSVESGHGETQYF. The variable domain in full, completed from reference TRBV29-1 and TRBJ2-5, reads SAVISQKPSRDICQRGTSLTIQCQVDSQVTMMFWYRQQPGQSLTLIATANQGSEATYESGFVIDKFPISRPNLTFSTLTVSNMSPEDSSIYLCSVESGHGETQYFGPGTRLLVL.

The chain has TRBV28 and TRBJ2-7; the D call from TCRdb, TRBD1, cannot be confirmed without DNA. CDR3 length equals 15 residues. Germline-derived CDR1 and CDR2 are MDHEN and SYDVKM. CDR3 sequence: CASKVGQRGYYEQYF.

This chain joins TRBV15 and TRBJ2-1; the D gene TCRdb calls, TRBD2, cannot be checked with no DNA. Germline V gene data show CDR1 as LNHNV and CDR2 as YYDKDF (reference sequence). This CDR3 is built from 17 residues. The CDR3 reads CATHGLAGVPVRDEQFF.

CDR3 sequence reads: CSARDPGLAGVGGAGELFF. The chain has TRBV20-1 and TRBJ2-2; no DNA is available, so the TRBD2 call from TCRdb remains unchecked. Germline values: CDR1 DFQATT, CDR2 SNEGSKA (reference sequence). This CDR3 contains 19 residues.

CDR3 sequence: CASSPPGGGGYNEQFF. The rearrangement uses TRBV5-4 and TRBJ2-1; TCRdb names TRBD2, which stays unverified in the absence of DNA. Germline assignment: CDR1 SGHNT and CDR2 YYREEE (reference sequence). CDR3 length equals 16 residues.